This record covers a single TCR beta chain. Its antigen remains unidentified. Per-base qualities were not stored, and no clone one base away is much larger. The cohort was made up of approximately 670 healthy bone marrow donors. At the time of sampling, all cohort members were nominally healthy, though unrecorded immune exposures were likely present. The donor tested CMV seronegative, placing the donor among the 352 seronegative members of the cohort. A peripheral blood sample was collected from each donor, and TCR beta sequencing was performed on peripheral blood mononuclear cells. Genomic DNA extraction from the blood cell samples was performed with the Qiagen DNeasy Blood Extraction Kit. CDR1 and CDR2, looked up from the germline V gene, are SGHRS and YFSETQ. There are 14 amino acids in the CDR3, from cysteine to phenylalanine inclusive. CDR3 DNA is the only sequence kept; it has 42 bases, read in frame from the first base. At the junction V is shortened by 4 bases and J by 2 bases, with 13 bases in between.

This specimen comes from a study of cytomegalovirus exposure and HLA in healthy donors (TCRdb year 2017). For context, the study as a whole: In an earlier analysis of 550 to 750 of the donors, under 300 Gb of sequence data and 90 million to 130 million unique TCR beta sequences from about 179 million T cells were reported. Approximately 300 gigabases of sequencing data and around 88 million unique TCR sequences made up an early release that covered around 640 HLA-typed donors. Among the roughly 430 genotyped donors, around 81% belonged to the genetic ancestry cluster associated with self-reported Caucasian donors. The study aimed to test whether cataloging public T cell receptors could reveal signatures of past pathogen exposure. The study profiled the T cell repertoires of about 640 subjects by immunosequencing and related them to cytomegalovirus serostatus. Along with the approximately 600-subject first cohort, a separate validation cohort of over a hundred different subjects was used. To predict cytomegalovirus infection status, the study brought together high-throughput TCR immunosequencing, statistical association of individual TCRs with disease status, and machine learning. In a later analysis, previously published TCR beta repertoires from 666 donors were re-analyzed and high-resolution HLA genotyping was added so that TCR occurrence patterns could be studied. In the later analysis, no new phenotypic data were used to find candidate immune exposures; instead, reliance was placed on TCR beta sequences and their occurrence across donors. To decide whether each TCR beta V gene segment behaved as functional or pseudogenic, an earlier analysis of some 570 of the donors relied on high-throughput TCR beta sequencing. Donor age, sex, ethnicity and CMV serostatus were collected together with the repertoire data. A later genetic analysis took genome-wide SNP genotypes for about 65% of the 666 donors and used that subset as a discovery cohort. Every discovery cohort repertoire had been produced on one sequencing platform. HLA typing included class I and class II loci at four-digit resolution. Typing coverage differed by locus: A, B, C, DRB1 and DQB1 were typed in roughly 620-630 donors, DQA1 in 500 to 550, DPA1 in some 610, and DPB1 in 400 to 480. Roughly five DR-DQ haplotypes were handled as single units for association and clustering, since linkage in the cohort was strong. On average, approximately 250,000 unique TCR beta nucleotide sequences were sequenced per donor among a few hundred genotyped donors of the cohort, with 15% to 20% of those sequences being non-productive.

Study-wide conclusions, independent of this receptor: Immune exposure information for the cohort was limited to CMV serostatus. Several of the top co-occurrence clusters appeared to be linked to parvovirus B19, influenza, CMV and Epstein-Barr virus, according to a later analysis. A further reported finding was that TCR beta sequences accurately predicted the HLA-A and HLA-B alleles for most subjects in the first cohort. Presence/absence analyses assumed roughly uniform sequencing depth across donors, an assumption that may not hold. Three of the identified cytomegalovirus-associated TCR beta chains were confirmed in vitro to be specific for cytomegalovirus antigens. Only TCR beta chains were sequenced in this cohort, and the absence of alpha or paired-chain data limited detectable features. Because some donors lacked HLA typing at each locus, the association tests relied only on the typed subset. Most CMV-associated TCR beta chains appeared to be HLA-restricted in a later analysis, and the HLA associations seemed to be driven largely by CMV exposure. When HLA alleles, especially DR and DQ, strongly co-occurred, attributing TCR associations to individual alleles was difficult. While some public TCRs were present in many individuals, most TCR sequences turned up only very rarely across donors. A later analysis found that HLA-associated TCR beta chains were more clonally expanded and had lower generation probabilities than equally common non-associated chains. Compared with the 666-donor mean, donors in an Asian-associated ancestry cluster had fewer N-insertions in productive TCRs, according to a later genetic analysis. According to a later analysis, TCR association rates differed among HLA loci, with DRB1 alleles showing the most associated TCRs and HLA-C alleles showing the fewest. Because the 87-base-pair reads could not distinguish some IMGT-functional V segments, including TRBV6-2 and TRBV6-3, those segments were excluded. Specific HLA alleles were associated with roughly 16,000 TCR beta sequences at a false discovery rate of 0.05 in a later analysis. Because counts were too low, approximately 18 rarely observed V segments, including chromosome 9 orphons, were excluded from the earlier analysis of around 590 of the donors. The study listed 150 to 200 TCR beta chains as associated with cytomegalovirus. A group of highly shared sequence variants was considered likely to be a technical artifact of the sequencing pipeline. It was suggested by the authors that the approach could potentially be generalized to other disease states and immunological phenotypes. In an earlier analysis of some 500 of the donors, most TCR beta V segments appeared in productive rearrangements about 87% or about 30% of the time, broadly matching IMGT annotations. V-gene and J-gene trimming of TCR beta chains was associated with a missense DCLRE1C variant in a later genetic analysis, and the association was replicated in an independent cohort. Correlated functional status among segregating V segments might reflect linkage disequilibrium, but an unknown experimental factor could not be ruled out. The classifier was reported to diagnose cytomegalovirus status with high specificity and sensitivity in both the original and validation cohorts.

Receptor libraries were prepared by the immunoSEQ multiplex PCR assay. A mixture of 60 forward primers for TCR Vbeta segments and 13 reverse primers for TCR Jbeta segments was used in the multiplex PCR. The CDR3 region of rearranged TCR beta genes was amplified from genomic DNA with a multiplex PCR assay. Amplified TCR beta libraries were sequenced as 87-base-pair reads on the Illumina HiSeq System. In the source study's methods: Across the roughly 640 repertoires, a later analysis counted 78 million or so unique TCR beta chains, approximately 12 million of which were shared by at least two donors. Raw reads were error-corrected and collapsed into unique sequences by a nearest-neighbor algorithm in which closely related sequences were merged to remove PCR and sequencing errors. V, D and J gene segments were assigned by aligning CDR3 sequences to IMGT reference sequences. For a sequence to be retained, a match of at least six nucleotides was required to both a V gene segment and a J gene segment. Rearrangements were called productive when the CDR3 lacked stop codons and stayed in frame with V and J; all others were non-productive. CDR3 was defined according to IMGT convention as the region running from the second conserved V-encoded cysteine to the conserved J-encoded phenylalanine. The earlier analysis of about 530 of the donors excluded any sequence lacking an unambiguous match to a single V gene segment. In an earlier analysis of around 600 of the donors, V segments were called functional above 56.7% productive rearrangements and were called segregating when the between-donor standard deviation exceeded 5%. To diagnose cytomegalovirus status from the catalog of TCR beta chain sequences, a statistical classification framework was built. In a later analysis, TCR nucleotide sequences were compared against IMGT/GENE-DB human TR gene sequences so that V and J genes could be assigned. A later analysis assigned CDR3 sequences and most-parsimonious VDJ recombination scenarios with the TCRdist pipeline. A later analysis defined each TCR beta chain by its CDR3 amino acid sequence plus V-gene family, and excluded reads lacking a unique V-gene family. As a way to deal with suspected cross-contamination and a sequencing artifact, a later analysis dropped 500 to 700 nucleotide sequences that were highly shared and had low generation probability. In a later analysis, a clonal expansion index was calculated for each public chain from normalized within-repertoire ranks of inferred template counts. A later analysis computed generation probabilities with a VDJ recombination model fitted to out-of-frame rearrangements, and checked the results against IGoR. A later analysis scored TCR-TCR, TCR-HLA and TCR-CMV co-occurrence with hypergeometric tests, applying a repertoire-size bias correction to TCR pairs. In a later analysis, false discovery rates were estimated by permuting HLA or CMV assignments 20 times. In a later analysis, co-occurring TCRs were grouped using DBSCAN, with TCRdist sequence similarity added in when clustering inside HLA-allele-positive subsets. Repertoires with fewer than 30,000 or more than 120,000 public chains, plus five repertoires with anomalous nucleotide sharing, were excluded from co-occurrence clustering. The source is immuneACCESS, and TCRdb retained only in-frame sequences with V and J called. Part of the clones is not carried over; for the studies checked, unresolved V genes explain less than half of this, and the remainder is unexplained. Clonal size and the V and J genes are those of that table, whereas D and trimming came from the DNA. The sample includes around 170,000 clones, with approximately 71% observed a single time. The ten top clones hold around 1.5% of the sample.

The sequencing input was PBMCs. This sequence was found in a girl between 5 and 17 years old in good health and CMV-seronegative. The rearranged segments are TRBV5-1 and TRBJ2-7; a weak D assignment points to TRBD2 (6 bases agree). At the DNA level, the sequence is TGCGCCAGCAGCCCGGGAGAGGCCCCCTACGAGCAGTACTTC. Its protein is CASSPGEAPYEQYF.